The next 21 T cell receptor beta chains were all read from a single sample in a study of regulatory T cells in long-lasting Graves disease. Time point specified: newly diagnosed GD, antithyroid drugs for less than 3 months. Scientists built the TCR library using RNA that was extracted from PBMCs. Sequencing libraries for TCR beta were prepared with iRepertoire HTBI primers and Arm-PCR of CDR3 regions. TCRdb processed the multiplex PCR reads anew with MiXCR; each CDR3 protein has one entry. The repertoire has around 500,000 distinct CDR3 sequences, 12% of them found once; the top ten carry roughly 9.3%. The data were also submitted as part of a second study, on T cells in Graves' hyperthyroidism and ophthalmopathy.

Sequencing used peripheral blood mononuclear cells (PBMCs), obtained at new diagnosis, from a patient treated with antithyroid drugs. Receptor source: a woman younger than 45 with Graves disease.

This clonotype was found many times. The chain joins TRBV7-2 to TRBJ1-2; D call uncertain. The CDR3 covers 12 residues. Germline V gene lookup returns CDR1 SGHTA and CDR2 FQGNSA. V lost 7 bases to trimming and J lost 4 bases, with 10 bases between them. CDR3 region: CASTHWGYGYTF. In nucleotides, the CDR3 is TGTGCCAGCACCCATTGGGGCTATGGCTACACCTTC. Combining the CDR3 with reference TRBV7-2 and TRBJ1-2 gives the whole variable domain GAGVSQSPSNKVTEKGKDVELRCDPISGHTALYWYRQSLGQGLEFLIYFQGNSAPDKSGLPSDRFSAERTGGSVSTLTIQRTQQEDSAVYLCASTHWGYGYTFGSGTRLTVV.

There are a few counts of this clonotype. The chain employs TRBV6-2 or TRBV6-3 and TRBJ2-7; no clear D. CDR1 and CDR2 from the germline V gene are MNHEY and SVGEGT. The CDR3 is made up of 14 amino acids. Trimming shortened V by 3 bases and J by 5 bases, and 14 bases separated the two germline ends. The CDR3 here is CASSYDLGWDEQYF. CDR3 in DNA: TGTGCCAGCAGTTATGACCTTGGTTGGGACGAGCAGTACTTC.

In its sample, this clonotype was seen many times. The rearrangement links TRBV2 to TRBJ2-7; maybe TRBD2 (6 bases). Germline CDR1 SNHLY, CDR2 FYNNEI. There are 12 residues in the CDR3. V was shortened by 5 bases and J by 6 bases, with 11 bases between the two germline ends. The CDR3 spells CASSYSGVEQYF. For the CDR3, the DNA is TGTGCCAGCAGTTATTCGGGGGTCGAGCAGTACTTC. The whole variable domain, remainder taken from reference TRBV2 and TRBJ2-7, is EPEVTQTPSHQVTQMGQEVILRCVPISNHLYFYWYRQILGQKVEFLVSFYNNEISEKSEIFDDQFSVERPDGSNFTLKIRSTKLEDSAMYFCASSYSGVEQYFGPGTRLTVT.

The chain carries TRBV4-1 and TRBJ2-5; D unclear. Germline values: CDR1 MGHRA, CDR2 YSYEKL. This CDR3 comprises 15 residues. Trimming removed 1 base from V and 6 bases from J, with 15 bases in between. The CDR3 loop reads CASSQAFGLMKTQYF. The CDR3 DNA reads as TGCGCCAGCAGCCAAGCCTTTGGGTTAATGAAGACCCAGTACTTC.

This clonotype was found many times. The CDR3 nucleotides are TGTGCCAGCAGCCGCCGGGACAGGGGGTCTAATGAAAAACTGTTTTTT. It translates to CASSRRDRGSNEKLFF. This sequence joins TRBV7-9 and TRBJ1-4, with 11 bases that match TRBD1. This CDR3 has 16 residues. Germline values: CDR1 SEHNR, CDR2 FQNEAQ (reference sequence). The V and J ends lost 5 bases and 3 bases, in that order; junction bases with no gene match: 5.

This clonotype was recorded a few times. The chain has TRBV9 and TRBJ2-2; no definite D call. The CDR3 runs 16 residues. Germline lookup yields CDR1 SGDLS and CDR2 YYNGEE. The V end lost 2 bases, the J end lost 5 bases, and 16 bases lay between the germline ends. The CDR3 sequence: CASSVNPRPKTGELFF. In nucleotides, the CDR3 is TGTGCCAGCAGCGTTAACCCGAGGCCCAAAACCGGGGAGCTGTTTTTT.

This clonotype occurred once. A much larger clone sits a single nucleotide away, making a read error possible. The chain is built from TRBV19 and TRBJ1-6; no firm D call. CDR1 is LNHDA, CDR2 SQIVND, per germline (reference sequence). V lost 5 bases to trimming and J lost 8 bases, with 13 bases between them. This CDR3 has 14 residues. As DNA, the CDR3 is TGTGCCAGTAGTGGAAGGGTTGAAGATTCACCCCTCCACTTT. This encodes CASSGRVEDSPLHF.

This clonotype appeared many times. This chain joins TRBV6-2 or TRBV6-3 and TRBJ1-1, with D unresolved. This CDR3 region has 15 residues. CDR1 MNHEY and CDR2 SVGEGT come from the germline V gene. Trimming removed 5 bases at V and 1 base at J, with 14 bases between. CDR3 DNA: TGTGCCAGCAGTCGCTACTATCAGCCGAACACTGAAGCTTTCTTT. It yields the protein CASSRYYQPNTEAFF.

For the CDR3, the DNA is TGCGCCAGCAGCTTAATGGTGGGGAACACTGAAGCTTTCTTT. Translation gives CASSLMVGNTEAFF. The chain joins TRBV5-1 to TRBJ1-1, with D unclear. The CDR3 extends over 14 amino acids. Germline V gene data show CDR1 as SGHRS and CDR2 as YFSETQ. V was pared by 2 bases and J by 1 base, with 9 bases between.

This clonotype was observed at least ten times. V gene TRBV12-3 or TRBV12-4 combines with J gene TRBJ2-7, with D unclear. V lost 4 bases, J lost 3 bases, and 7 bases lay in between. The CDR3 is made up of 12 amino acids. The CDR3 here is CASSSTSYEQYF. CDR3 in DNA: TGTGCCAGCAGTTCTACAAGCTACGAGCAGTACTTC.

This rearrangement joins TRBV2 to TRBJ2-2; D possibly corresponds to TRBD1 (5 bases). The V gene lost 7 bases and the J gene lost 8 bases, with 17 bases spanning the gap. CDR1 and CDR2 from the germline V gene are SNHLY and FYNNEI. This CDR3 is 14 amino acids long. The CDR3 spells CASKYSRVEGELFF. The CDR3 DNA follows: TGTGCCAGCAAGTATAGCAGGGTGGAGGGGGAGCTGTTTTTT. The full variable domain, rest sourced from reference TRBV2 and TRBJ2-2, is EPEVTQTPSHQVTQMGQEVILRCVPISNHLYFYWYRQILGQKVEFLVSFYNNEISEKSEIFDDQFSVERPDGSNFTLKIRSTKLEDSAMYFCASKYSRVEGELFFGEGSRLTVL.

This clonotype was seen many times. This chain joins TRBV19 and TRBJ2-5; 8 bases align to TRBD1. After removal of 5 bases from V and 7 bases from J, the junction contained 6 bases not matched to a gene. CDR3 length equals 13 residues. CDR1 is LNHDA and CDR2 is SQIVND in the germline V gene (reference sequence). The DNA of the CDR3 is TGTGCCAGTAGTTACGACAGGGGCGGGACCCAGTACTTC. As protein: CASSYDRGGTQYF.

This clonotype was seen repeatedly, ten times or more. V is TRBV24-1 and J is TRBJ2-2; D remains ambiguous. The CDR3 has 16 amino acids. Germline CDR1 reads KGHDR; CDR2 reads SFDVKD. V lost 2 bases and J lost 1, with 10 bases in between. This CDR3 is CATSDYQAGNTGELFF. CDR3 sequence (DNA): TGTGCCACCAGTGATTATCAGGCAGGGAACACCGGGGAGCTGTTTTTT.

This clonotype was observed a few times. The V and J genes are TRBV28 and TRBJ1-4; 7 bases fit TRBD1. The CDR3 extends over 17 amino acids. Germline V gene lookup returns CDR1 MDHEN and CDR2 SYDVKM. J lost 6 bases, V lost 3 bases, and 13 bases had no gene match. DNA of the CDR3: TGTGCCAGCAGTTTGTTAAAACCCGGGACAGTAGATGAAAAACTGTTTTTT. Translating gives CASSLLKPGTVDEKLFF.

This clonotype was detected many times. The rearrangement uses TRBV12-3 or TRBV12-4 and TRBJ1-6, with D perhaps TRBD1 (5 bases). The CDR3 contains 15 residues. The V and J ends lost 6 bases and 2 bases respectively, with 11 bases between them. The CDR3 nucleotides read TGTGCCAGCAGGCTCCGGGGCACCTATAATTCACCCCTCCACTTT. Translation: CASRLRGTYNSPLHF.

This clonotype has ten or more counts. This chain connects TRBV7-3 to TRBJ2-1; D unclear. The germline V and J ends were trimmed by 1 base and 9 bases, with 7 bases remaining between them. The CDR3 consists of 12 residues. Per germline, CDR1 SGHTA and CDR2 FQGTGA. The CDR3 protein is CASSLMGGEQFF. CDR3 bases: TGTGCCAGCAGCTTAATGGGTGGTGAGCAGTTCTTC.

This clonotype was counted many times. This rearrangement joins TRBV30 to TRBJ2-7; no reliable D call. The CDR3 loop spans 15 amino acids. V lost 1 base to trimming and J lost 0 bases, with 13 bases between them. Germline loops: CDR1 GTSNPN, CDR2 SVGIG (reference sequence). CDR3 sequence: CAWSAGRPSSYEQYF. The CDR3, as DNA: TGTGCCTGGAGTGCTGGCAGGCCGAGCTCCTACGAGCAGTACTTC.

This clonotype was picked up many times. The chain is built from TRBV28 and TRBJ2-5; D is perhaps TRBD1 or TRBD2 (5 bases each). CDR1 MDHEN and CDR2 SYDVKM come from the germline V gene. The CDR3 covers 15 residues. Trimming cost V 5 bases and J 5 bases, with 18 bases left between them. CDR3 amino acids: CASSPRDGAPETQYF. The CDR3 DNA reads TGTGCCAGCAGTCCCCGGGACGGTGCCCCGGAGACCCAGTACTTC.

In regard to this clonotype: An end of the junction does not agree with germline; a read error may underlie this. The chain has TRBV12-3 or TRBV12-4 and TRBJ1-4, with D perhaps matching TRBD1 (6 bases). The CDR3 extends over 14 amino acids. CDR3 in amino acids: CANSPTGINEKLFF. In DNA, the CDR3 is TGTGCCAACAGTCCTACAGGGATTAATGAAAAACTGTTTTTT.

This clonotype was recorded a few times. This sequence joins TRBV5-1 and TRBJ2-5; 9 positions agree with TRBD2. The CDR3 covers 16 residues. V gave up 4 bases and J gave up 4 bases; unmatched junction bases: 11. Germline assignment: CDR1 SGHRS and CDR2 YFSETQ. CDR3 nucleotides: TGCGCCAGCAGCCTGGGGACTAGCTCAAAGCGAGAGACCCAGTACTTC. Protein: CASSLGTSSKRETQYF.

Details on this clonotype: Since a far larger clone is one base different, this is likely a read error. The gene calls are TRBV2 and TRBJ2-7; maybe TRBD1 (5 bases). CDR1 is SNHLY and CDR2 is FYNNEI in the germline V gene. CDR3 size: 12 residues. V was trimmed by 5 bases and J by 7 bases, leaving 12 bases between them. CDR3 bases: TGTGCCAGCAGTTTTGGGGCCGATGAGCAGTACTTC. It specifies CASSFGADEQYF.